This T cell receptor (beta chain) was observed in a study of synovial regulatory T cells in juvenile arthritis. General observations from the study: Across patients, iaTreg TCR repertoires were mostly private, partly shared with synovial Teff and blood CPL.

The table came from immunoSEQ multiplex PCR; TCRdb's copy has only in-frame clones and leaves some out. Its clone listing holds roughly 7,300 clones. For this clone: Antigen unknown.

This receptor was identified in a donor aged 2-35 years with juvenile idiopathic arthritis. Input material: Treg cells from blood. Sample subset: remaining (HLA-DR-negative) circulating blood Treg cells.

CDR3 sequence: CASSPRWASYEQYF. The rearrangement joins TRBV11-2 to TRBJ2-7; TCRdb selects TRBD1, and the lack of DNA leaves this call unchecked. CDR1 and CDR2 from the germline V gene are SGHAT and FQNNGV. The CDR3 runs to 14 residues. The coding DNA is unavailable. Complete variable domain (other parts from reference TRBV11-2 and TRBJ2-7): EAGVAQSPRYKIIEKRQSVAFWCNPISGHATLYWYQQILGQGPKLLIQFQNNGVVDDSQLPKDRFSAERLKGVDSTLKIQPAKLEDSAVYLCASSPRWASYEQYFGPGTRLTVT.